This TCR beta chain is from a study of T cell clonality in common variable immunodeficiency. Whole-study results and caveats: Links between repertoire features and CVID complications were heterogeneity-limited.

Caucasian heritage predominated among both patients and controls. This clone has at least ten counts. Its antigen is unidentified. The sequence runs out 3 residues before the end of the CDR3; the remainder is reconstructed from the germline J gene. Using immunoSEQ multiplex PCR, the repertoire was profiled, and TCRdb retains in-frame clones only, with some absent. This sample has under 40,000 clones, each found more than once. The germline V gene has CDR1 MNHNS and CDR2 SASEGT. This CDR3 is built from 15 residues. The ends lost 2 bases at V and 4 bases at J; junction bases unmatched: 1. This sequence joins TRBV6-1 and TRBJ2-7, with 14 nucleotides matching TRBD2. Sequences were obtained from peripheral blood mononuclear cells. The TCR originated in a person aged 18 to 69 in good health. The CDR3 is CASSERLAGGYEQYF. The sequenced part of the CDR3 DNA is TGTGCCAGCAGTGAAAGACTAGCGGGAGGGTACGAG.